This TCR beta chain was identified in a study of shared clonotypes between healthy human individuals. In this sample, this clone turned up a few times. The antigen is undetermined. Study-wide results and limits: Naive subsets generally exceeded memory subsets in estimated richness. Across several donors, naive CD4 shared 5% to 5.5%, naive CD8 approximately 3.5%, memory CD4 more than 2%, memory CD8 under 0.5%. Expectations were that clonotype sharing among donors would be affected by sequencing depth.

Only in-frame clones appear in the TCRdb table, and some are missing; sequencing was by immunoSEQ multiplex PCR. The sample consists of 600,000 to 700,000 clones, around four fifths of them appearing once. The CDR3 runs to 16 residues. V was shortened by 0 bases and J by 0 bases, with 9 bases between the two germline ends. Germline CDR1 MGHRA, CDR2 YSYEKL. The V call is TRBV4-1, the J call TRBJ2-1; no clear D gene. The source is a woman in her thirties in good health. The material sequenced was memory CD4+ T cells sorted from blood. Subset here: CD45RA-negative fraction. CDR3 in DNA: TGCGCCAGCAGCCAAGATAGGACGGCCTCCTACAATGAGCAGTTCTTC. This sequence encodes CASSQDRTASYNEQFF.